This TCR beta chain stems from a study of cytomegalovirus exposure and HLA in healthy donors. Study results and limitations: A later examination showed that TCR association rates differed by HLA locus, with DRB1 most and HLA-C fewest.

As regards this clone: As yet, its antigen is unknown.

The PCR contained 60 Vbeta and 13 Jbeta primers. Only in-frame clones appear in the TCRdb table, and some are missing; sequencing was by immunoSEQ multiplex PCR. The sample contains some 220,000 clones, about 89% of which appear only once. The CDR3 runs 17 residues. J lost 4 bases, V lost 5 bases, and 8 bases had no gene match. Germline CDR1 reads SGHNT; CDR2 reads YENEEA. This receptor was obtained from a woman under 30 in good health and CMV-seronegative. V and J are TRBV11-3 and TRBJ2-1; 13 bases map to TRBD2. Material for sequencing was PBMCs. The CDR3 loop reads CASSPRTSGSKYNEQFF. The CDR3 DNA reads TGTGCCAGCAGCCCACGGACTAGCGGGAGCAAATACAATGAGCAGTTCTTC.